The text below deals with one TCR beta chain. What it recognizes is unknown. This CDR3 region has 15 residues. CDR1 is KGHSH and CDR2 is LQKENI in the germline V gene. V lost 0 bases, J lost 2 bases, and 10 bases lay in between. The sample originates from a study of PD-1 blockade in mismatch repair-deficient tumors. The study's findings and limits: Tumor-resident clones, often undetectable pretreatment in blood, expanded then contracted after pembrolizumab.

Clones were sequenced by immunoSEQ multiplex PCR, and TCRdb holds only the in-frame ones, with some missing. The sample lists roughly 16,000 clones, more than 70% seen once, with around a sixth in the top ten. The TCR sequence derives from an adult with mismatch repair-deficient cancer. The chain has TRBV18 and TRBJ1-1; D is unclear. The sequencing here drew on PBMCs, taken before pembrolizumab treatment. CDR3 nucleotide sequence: TGTGCCAGCTCACCACCGAACCAGGCAAACACTGAAGCTTTCTTT. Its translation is CASSPPNQANTEAFF.